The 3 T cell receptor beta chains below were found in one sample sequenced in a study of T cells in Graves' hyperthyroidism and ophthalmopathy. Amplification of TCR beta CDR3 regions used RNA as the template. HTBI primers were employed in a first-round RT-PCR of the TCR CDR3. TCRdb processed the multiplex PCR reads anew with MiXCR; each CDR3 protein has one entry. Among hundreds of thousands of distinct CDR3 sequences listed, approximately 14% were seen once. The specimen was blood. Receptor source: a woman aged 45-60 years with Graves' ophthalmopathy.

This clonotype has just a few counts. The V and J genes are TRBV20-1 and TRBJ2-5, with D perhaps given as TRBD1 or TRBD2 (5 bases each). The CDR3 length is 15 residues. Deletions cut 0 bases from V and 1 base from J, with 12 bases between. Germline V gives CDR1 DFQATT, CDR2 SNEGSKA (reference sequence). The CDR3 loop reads CSARDLGVFQETQYF. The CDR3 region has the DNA TGCAGTGCTAGAGATTTGGGGGTTTTCCAAGAGACCCAGTACTTC.

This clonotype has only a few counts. The CDR3 DNA reads as TGTGCCAGCACCGGACAGGGGGCGAACACCGGGGAGCTGTTTTTT. This codes for CASTGQGANTGELFF. The rearrangement uses TRBV2 and TRBJ2-2, with 10 positions matching TRBD1. The CDR3 totals 15 residues. CDR1 and CDR2 from the germline V gene are SNHLY and FYNNEI. V gave up 7 bases and J gave up 0 bases; unmatched junction bases: 2.

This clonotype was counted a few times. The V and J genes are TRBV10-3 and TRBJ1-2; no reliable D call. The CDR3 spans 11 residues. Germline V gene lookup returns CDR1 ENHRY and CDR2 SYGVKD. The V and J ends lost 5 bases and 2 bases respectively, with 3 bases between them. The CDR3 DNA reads TGTGCCATCAGTACAAACTATGGCTACACCTTC. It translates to CAISTNYGYTF.